This T cell receptor beta chain is drawn from a study of identical twins. As to this clonotype: Its specificity is not known.

A universal primer site was incorporated via template switching, and the cDNA contained unique molecular identifiers. TCRdb reprocessed the 5' RACE reads with MiXCR, giving one entry per CDR3 protein. The table shows hundreds of thousands of distinct CDR3 sequences, with less than 10% occurring only once. This CDR3 contains 16 residues. J was trimmed by 0 bases and V by 4 bases; bases with no gene match: 6. Germline CDR1 LNHDA, CDR2 SQIVND (reference sequence). Each donor was a healthy Caucasian. Overall study results and limits: Conclusions rested on cross-sectional statistics rather than following the same donors.

The same sample was also used in a study of yellow fever vaccine responses in identical twins.

This sequence originates from a woman under 30 in good health. The chain is built from TRBV19 and TRBJ2-7; 10 bases fit TRBD1. The specimen sequenced was PBMCs. Here the CDR3 DNA reads TGTGCCAGTAGTAATACCGGGACAGGGGTCTCCTACGAGCAGTACTTC. Translated, it gives CASSNTGTGVSYEQYF. The variable domain in full, completed from reference TRBV19 and TRBJ2-7, reads DGGITQSPKYLFRKEGQNVTLSCEQNLNHDAMYWYRQDPGQGLRLIYYSQIVNDFQKGDIAEGYSVSREKKESFPLTVTSAQKNPTAFYLCASSNTGTGVSYEQYFGPGTRLTVT.